These T cell receptor beta chains were read from a single sample in a study of blood T cell repertoires in COVID-19. The assay was immunoSEQ multiplex PCR, and TCRdb's table has in-frame clones only and misses some. Found here are 50,000 or so clones, about nine tenths of them singletons; the top ten hold 11% to 15%. Sequencing was performed on peripheral blood. Receptors originate from a man in his sixties or seventies with acute or convalescent COVID-19. CDR3s include the opening cysteine and the closing phenylalanine or tryptophan. D genes are given only for firm matches. Not all rows give a size; the values are once, few, many and, for expanded clones, a class.

v_gene	abundance	j_gene	d_gene	CDR3nt	CDR3aa
TRBV7-2	few	TRBJ1-1	TRBD1	TGTGCCAGCAGCGGCTTCAGGGGGCGGGGCACTGAAGCTTTCTTT	CASSGFRGRGTEAFF
TRBV7-6	NA	TRBJ2-1	TRBD2	TGTGCCAGCAGCTTAGGCCTAGCGGGGGCCTACAATGAGCAGTTCTTC	CASSLGLAGAYNEQFF
TRBV24-1	few	TRBJ2-3	NA	TGTGCCACCAGATCACAGGGAACAGATACGCAGTATTTT	CATRSQGTDTQYF
TRBV4-3	NA	TRBJ1-5	TRBD1	TGCGCCAGCAGCCAAGTAATGGGACAGGGAGGTCAGCCCCAGCATTTT	CASSQVMGQGGQPQHF
TRBV5-5	NA	TRBJ2-7	TRBD1	TGTGCCAGCAGCCTCGGGACAGGGGGCCACGAGCAGTACTTC	CASSLGTGGHEQYF
TRBV5-4	once	TRBJ1-1	NA	TGTGCCAGCAGCTCGCCAATAACAGGTGGCACTGAAGCTTTCTTT	CASSSPITGGTEAFF
TRBV27	NA	TRBJ1-1	TRBD1	TGTGCCAGCAGACCGCTCCTCAGACAGGGGTTGGGGTTCATGAACACTGAAGCTTTCTTT	CASRPLLRQGLGFMNTEAFF
TRBV15	NA	TRBJ1-1	NA	TGTGCCACCAGCAGAGAAGACAGGTATGAAGCTTTCTTT	CATSREDRYEAFF
TRBV3-1/TRBV3-2	NA	TRBJ1-4	NA	TGTGCCAGCAGTCCCGGGGGGTATGAAAAACTGTTTTTT	CASSPGGYEKLFF
TRBV23-1	once	TRBJ1-6	NA	TGCGCCAGCAGTCGCATACTCTCCTCAGGCAATTCACCCCTCCACTTT	CASSRILSSGNSPLHF
TRBV2	NA	TRBJ2-3	NA	TGTGCCAGCAGTTCCGCGACAGACAGCACAGATACGCAGTATTTT	CASSSATDSTDTQYF
TRBV10-3	NA	TRBJ2-3	TRBD2	TGTGCCATCAGTGCCGGACTAGCGGGGGGGCGTGCAGATACGCAGTATTTT	CAISAGLAGGRADTQYF
TRBV4-1	NA	TRBJ1-4	TRBD1	TGCGCCAGCAGCCAAGGGTCCGGGACAGGATTAACAACTAATGAAAAACTGTTTTTT	CASSQGSGTGLTTNEKLFF
TRBV3-1/TRBV3-2	NA	TRBJ2-2	TRBD1	TGTGCCAGCAGCCTCAGGGGGTTCGGGGAGCTGTTTTTT	CASSLRGFGELFF
TRBV7-2	NA	TRBJ2-2	NA	TGTGCCAGCAGTCCTAGGACAGCGAACACCGGGGAGCTGTTTTTT	CASSPRTANTGELFF
TRBV7-2	NA	TRBJ1-5	TRBD1	TGTGCCAGCAGCGCCACTCGGGACAGTTTAAAACCCCAGCATTTT	CASSATRDSLKPQHF
TRBV19	NA	TRBJ2-4	NA	TGTGCCAGTAGGGGACATGAGGGGGTAAAAAACATTCAGTACTTC	CASRGHEGVKNIQYF
TRBV24-1	NA	TRBJ1-5	NA	TGTGCCACCAGTGATTCCGGGGCAGGGGATCGGCCCCAGCATTTT	CATSDSGAGDRPQHF
TRBV27	NA	TRBJ2-3	NA	TGTGCCAGCAGTTCCCCCCAAACCCCGCGTGTTTTT	CASSSPQTPRVF
TRBV19	NA	TRBJ2-1	TRBD1	TGTGCCAGTAGTATGGACAGGGCGAGGAATGAGCAGTTCTTC	CASSMDRARNEQFF
TRBV12-3/TRBV12-4	NA	TRBJ1-5	NA	TGTGCCAGCAGTTTTGGGGAGATGCAGCCCCAGCATTTT	CASSFGEMQPQHF
TRBV6-2/TRBV6-3	NA	TRBJ2-7	TRBD2	TGTGCCAGCAGTTACTCCGGGACTACATACGAGCAGTACTTC	CASSYSGTTYEQYF
TRBV5-1	few	TRBJ2-2	NA	TGCGCCAGCAGCTTGGTCGGGGGCACCGGGGAGCTGTTTTTT	CASSLVGGTGELFF
TRBV11-2	few	TRBJ2-5	NA	TGTGCCAGCAGCCCCGGACAATTTGGTGGGGGGGCCCGGGAGACCCAGTACTTC	CASSPGQFGGGARETQYF
TRBV4-1	NA	TRBJ2-1	TRBD2	TGCGCCAGCAGCCAAAACCTTTTTGGACTAGCGGGCTCCTACAATGAGCAGTTCTTC	CASSQNLFGLAGSYNEQFF
TRBV6-6	NA	TRBJ1-1	NA	TGTGCCAGCACTACACAGGGCTCGGCTTTCTTT	CASTTQGSAFF
TRBV10-3	NA	TRBJ2-7	TRBD2	TGTGCCATCAGTGAGTCGATTAGGCCCGGTTCAAGCGGGAGTTACGAGCAGTACTTC	CAISESIRPGSSGSYEQYF
TRBV7-9	NA	TRBJ2-3	NA	TGTGCCAGCAGCTCCGGGTTGACGGCTACGCAGTATTTT	CASSSGLTATQYF
TRBV24-1	few	TRBJ2-1	TRBD2	TGTGCCACCAGTGATATTAGCGGGGGGGCATCCTACAATGAGCAGTTCTTC	CATSDISGGASYNEQFF
TRBV7-2	once	TRBJ1-5	NA	TGTGCCAGCAGCCTTACTAGGGTAGGCAATCAGCCCCAGCATTTT	CASSLTRVGNQPQHF
TRBV6-2/TRBV6-3	NA	TRBJ2-5	NA	TGTGCCAGCAGTTTCCGGGCCAGAGGGGAGACCCAGTACTTC	CASSFRARGETQYF
TRBV10-3	few	TRBJ1-6	NA	TGTGCCATCAGTGATGTATCTGGCAGGGGTAATTCACCCCTCCACTTT	CAISDVSGRGNSPLHF
TRBV24-1	once	TRBJ1-2	TRBD1	TGTGCCACCAGTGATTCTAGACAGGGGGCTTATGGCTACACCTTC	CATSDSRQGAYGYTF
TRBV11-2	NA	TRBJ2-3	NA	TGTGCCAGCAGCTTAGCACAGATCTACACAGATACGCAGTATTTT	CASSLAQIYTDTQYF
TRBV6-5	NA	TRBJ2-1	TRBD2	TGTGCCAGCAGTTCCCAGACTAGCGGGTCCCACAATGAGCAGTTCTTC	CASSSQTSGSHNEQFF
TRBV30	few	TRBJ1-1	NA	TGTGCCTGGAGTGTAATCGTCACTGAAGCTTTCTTT	CAWSVIVTEAFF
TRBV28	few	TRBJ1-6	NA	TGTGCCAGTTTGGGGGGGAAATCACCCCTCCACTTT	CASLGGKSPLHF
TRBV6-2/TRBV6-3	NA	TRBJ2-7	TRBD2	TGTGCCAGCAGTTACCGGGCGACTAGCGTCGCCTACGAGCAGTACTTC	CASSYRATSVAYEQYF
TRBV5-6	NA	TRBJ2-1	TRBD2	TGTGCCAGCAGCTTAGGCGGGAGGGCCTCCGGCTCCTACAATGAGCAGTTCTTC	CASSLGGRASGSYNEQFF
TRBV28	NA	TRBJ1-5	TRBD1	TGTGCCAGCAGTTTAGCCGGGACAGGCTATCAGCCCCAGCATTTT	CASSLAGTGYQPQHF
TRBV27	NA	TRBJ1-6	NA	TGTGCCAGCACCGACAGTCTCTATAATTCACCCCTCCACTTT	CASTDSLYNSPLHF
TRBV6-5	NA	TRBJ1-3	NA	TGTGCCAGCAGTTCTACCCGCTCTGGAAACACCATATATTTT	CASSSTRSGNTIYF
TRBV11-3	once	TRBJ2-5	TRBD1	TGTGCCAGCAGCCCGGACAGGGGAGAGACCCAGTACTTC	CASSPDRGETQYF
TRBV3-1/TRBV3-2	NA	TRBJ2-4	NA	TGTGCCAGCAGCCAAGACCCCCCGGTAGTTCAGTACTTC	CASSQDPPVVQYF
TRBV5-4	NA	TRBJ2-2	NA	TGTGCCAGCAGCTTGGACAGGGTGACCGGGGAGCTGTTTTTT	CASSLDRVTGELFF
TRBV28	NA	TRBJ1-6	TRBD1	TGTGCCAGCAGCTCACCAGGAAGGACAGGGGGCAATGAAAATTCACCCCTCCACTTT	CASSSPGRTGGNENSPLHF
TRBV4-3	NA	TRBJ2-1	TRBD1	TGCGCCAGCAGCAAAAGGACAGGGGGCTCCTACAATGAGCAGTTCTTC	CASSKRTGGSYNEQFF
TRBV19	NA	TRBJ2-2	TRBD2	TGTGCCAGTAGTATCGACTCGGGAGGAGACACCGGGGAGCTGTTTTTT	CASSIDSGGDTGELFF
TRBV5-8	once	TRBJ2-5	TRBD2	TGTGCCAGCAGCTTGGGACTAGCGGGGGGCTTTGATACACAAGAGACCCAGTACTTC	CASSLGLAGGFDTQETQYF
TRBV2	NA	TRBJ1-1	TRBD1	TGTGCCAGCAGCGCGACAGGGTGGAACACTGAAGCTTTCTTT	CASSATGWNTEAFF
TRBV6-5	NA	TRBJ2-7	NA	TGTGCCAGCAGTTACACAGGGTATACCTACGAGCAGTACTTC	CASSYTGYTYEQYF
TRBV5-1	NA	TRBJ1-1	NA	TGCGCCAGCAGTCTTTTATTGAACACTGAAGCTTTCTTT	CASSLLLNTEAFF
TRBV30	NA	TRBJ2-1	NA	TGTGCCTGGAGTGTGTATGATGAGCAGTTCTTC	CAWSVYDEQFF
TRBV6-5	NA	TRBJ1-1	TRBD1	TGTGCCAGCAGGAAACAGGGGGCTCACACTGAAGCTTTCTTT	CASRKQGAHTEAFF
TRBV21-1	NA	TRBJ2-7	NA	TGTGCCAGCCCCTACAGGGGGAACGAGCAGTACTTC	CASPYRGNEQYF
TRBV7-9	NA	TRBJ1-6	NA	TGTGCCAGCAGCAATAGGGTACGGGGATATTCACCCCTCCACTTT	CASSNRVRGYSPLHF
TRBV3-1/TRBV3-2	NA	TRBJ1-1	NA	TGTGCCAGCGTTGGGTCCTTGAGGGACACTGAAGCTTTCTTT	CASVGSLRDTEAFF
TRBV7-2	NA	TRBJ2-2	NA	TGTGCCAGCAGCATCCGGGACAAGAACACCGGGGAGCTGTTTTTT	CASSIRDKNTGELFF
TRBV7-9	few	TRBJ2-1	NA	TGTGCCAGCACCAAGCGGAGTTGGAATAGCGGACCTCTTTACAATGAGCAGTTCTTC	CASTKRSWNSGPLYNEQFF
TRBV5-1	few	TRBJ2-3	NA	TGCGCCAGCTCCTCCGGGACATTCGGCACAGATACGCAGTATTTT	CASSSGTFGTDTQYF